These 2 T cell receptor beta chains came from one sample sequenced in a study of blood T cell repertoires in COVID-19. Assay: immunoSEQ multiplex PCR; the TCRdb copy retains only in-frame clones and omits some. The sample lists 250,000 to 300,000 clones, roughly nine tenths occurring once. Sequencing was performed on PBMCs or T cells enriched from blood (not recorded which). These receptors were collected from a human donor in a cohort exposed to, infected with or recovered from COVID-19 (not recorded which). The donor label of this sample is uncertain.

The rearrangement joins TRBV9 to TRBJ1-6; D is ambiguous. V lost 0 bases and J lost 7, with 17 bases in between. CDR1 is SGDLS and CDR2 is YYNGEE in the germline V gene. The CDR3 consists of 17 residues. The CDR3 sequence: CASSVATMVEGNSPLHF. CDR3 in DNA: TGTGCCAGCAGCGTAGCTACTATGGTGGAGGGAAATTCACCCCTCCACTTT.

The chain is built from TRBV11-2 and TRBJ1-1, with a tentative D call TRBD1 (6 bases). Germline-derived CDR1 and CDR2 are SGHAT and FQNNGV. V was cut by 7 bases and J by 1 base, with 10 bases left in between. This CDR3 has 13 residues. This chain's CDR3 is CASTQTGNTEAFF. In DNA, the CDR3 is TGTGCCAGCACCCAGACAGGGAACACTGAAGCTTTCTTT.